Each of the 28 T cell receptor beta chains below was sequenced from the same sample in a study of T cells in women clearing cervical HPV infection. The table came from immunoSEQ multiplex PCR; TCRdb's copy has only in-frame clones and leaves some out. The table counts roughly 20,000 clones; about 3% lies in the top ten. The source material was blood buffy coat. The receptors here all came from a woman aged 18-70 years with a cervical HPV16 infection that either progressed to CIN3+ or cleared (not recorded which).

As regards this clone: Read coverage stops 3 residues before the CDR3 terminus; the germline J gene supplies the remainder. The chain links TRBV2 to TRBJ1-1; 7 nucleotides align to TRBD1. Germline V gene data show CDR1 as SNHLY and CDR2 as FYNNEI. The CDR3 loop spans 14 amino acids. J gave up 3 bases and V 3 bases, and 4 bases lay outside the gene matches. The CDR3 bases that were read are TGTGCCAGCAGTGATGACAGGGAATACACTGAA. Residues: CASSDDREYTE. The entire CDR3 protein is CASSDDREYTEAFF.

Of note for this clone: The DNA ends 3 residues before the CDR3 does, and the rest of the CDR3 is filled in from the germline J gene. The chain couples TRBV20-1 to TRBJ1-5; possible D gene TRBD1, 5 bases. There are 17 residues in the CDR3. Germline V gene sequence: CDR1 DFQATT, CDR2 SNEGSKA (reference sequence). V lost 5 bases to trimming and J lost 0 bases, with 20 bases between them. The CDR3 region is CSAPVRTPYYSNQPQHF. CDR3 DNA (partial): TGCAGTGCTCCTGTTCGGACACCGTACTATAGCAATCAGCCC.

Concerning this clone: The missing CDR3 end, 3 residues past where the read stops, is filled in from the germline J gene. The chain has TRBV2 and TRBJ2-5, with 8 bases lining up with TRBD1. This CDR3 spans 13 amino acids. Germline V gene sequence: CDR1 SNHLY, CDR2 FYNNEI. V gave up 6 bases and J gave up 4 bases; unmatched junction bases: 4. The sequenced part of the CDR3 DNA is TGTGCCAGCAGCATCAGGGGGCGAGAGACC. It encodes CASSIRGRET. The CDR3, in full, reads CASSIRGRETQYF. Full variable domain (rest looked up from reference TRBV2 and TRBJ2-5): EPEVTQTPSHQVTQMGQEVILRCVPISNHLYFYWYRQILGQKVEFLVSFYNNEISEKSEIFDDQFSVERPDGSNFTLKIRSTKLEDSAMYFCASSIRGRETQYFGPGTRLLVL.

Remarks on this clone: The CDR3 extends 3 residues past the end of the read, so its final part is completed from the germline J gene. The rearrangement uses TRBV10-1 and TRBJ2-7, with TRBD2 as a possible D gene (5 bases). The ends were cut back, 1 base at V and 3 bases at J, with 16 bases in the middle. CDR1 WNHNN and CDR2 SYGVQD come from the germline V gene (reference sequence). This CDR3 is built from 16 residues. The CDR3: CASSEYSTLTSYEQYF. The sequenced CDR3 bases are TGCGCCAGCAGTGAGTACTCCACCCTAACTAGCTACGAG.

Its frequency marks this clone as medium-sized. The CDR3 end is not reached by the read, which stops 3 residues before it; the germline J gene fills it in. V and J are TRBV30 and TRBJ2-6; 9 nucleotides match TRBD1. Trimming at V came to 8 bases and at J to 1 base, leaving 9 bases not matched to a gene. This CDR3 region has 16 residues. Germline-derived CDR1 and CDR2 are GTSNPN and SVGIG (reference sequence). The CDR3: CAGRDRDLSGANVLTF. The CDR3 bases that were read are TGTGCCGGCCGGGACAGGGATCTGTCTGGGGCCAACGTC.

As for this clone: Coverage ceases 3 residues before the CDR3 finishes, and the germline J gene fills in the end. This chain connects TRBV20-1 to TRBJ2-3, with D tentatively TRBD1 (6 bases). This CDR3 region has 14 residues. Looked up from germline, CDR1 is DFQATT and CDR2 is SNEGSKA (reference sequence). Trimming cost V 4 bases and J 0 bases, with 11 bases left between them. The sequenced CDR3 bases are TGCAGTGCTAAGACAGGCTCTAGCACAGATACG. Amino acid sequence: CSAKTGSSTDT. The full CDR3 sequence reads CSAKTGSSTDTQYF.

In regard to this clone: The read finishes 3 residues shy of the CDR3 end, and the germline J gene is used to complete it. V and J are TRBV19 and TRBJ1-2, with D perhaps TRBD1 (6 bases). The CDR3 loop spans 14 amino acids. CDR1 is LNHDA, CDR2 SQIVND, per germline (reference sequence). Incomplete CDR3 DNA: TGTGCCAGTACCCCGGGAGGGGGGGCGAACGGC. This gives the protein CASTPGGGANG. From start to end, the CDR3 is CASTPGGGANGYTF.

Note on this clone: Read data end 3 residues before the CDR3 end; the end is taken from the germline J gene. This rearrangement joins TRBV30 to TRBJ1-4; D not resolved. The germline CDR1 and CDR2 sequences are GTSNPN and SVGIG (reference sequence). V lost 0 bases, J lost 2 bases, and 10 bases lay in between. CDR3 length equals 15 residues. The chain's CDR3 is CAWSVPGPTNEKLFF. CDR3 bases read: TGTGCCTGGAGTGTACCAGGTCCCACTAATGAAAAA.

With respect to this clone: The read falls 3 residues short of the CDR3 end, and the missing part is taken from the germline J gene. The genes are TRBV5-4 and TRBJ1-1, with 8 bases fitting TRBD1. V lost 4 bases and J lost 1; bases outside the gene matches: 3. Germline CDR1 is SGHNT and CDR2 is YYREEE (reference sequence). This CDR3 is 14 amino acids long. CDR3 DNA (partial): TGTGCCAGCAGCATAGGACAGGGGAACACTGAA. Encoded protein: CASSIGQGNTE. The CDR3 as a whole reads CASSIGQGNTEAFF. Full variable domain (rest looked up from reference TRBV5-4 and TRBJ1-1): ETGVTQSPTHLIKTRGQQVTLRCSSQSGHNTVSWYQQALGQGPQFIFQYYREEENGRGNFPPRFSGLQFPNYSSELNVNALELDDSALYLCASSIGQGNTEAFFGQGTRLTVV.

About this clone: Coverage ceases 3 residues before the CDR3 finishes, and the germline J gene fills in the end. This chain joins TRBV7-6 and TRBJ1-4, with 10 nucleotides matching TRBD1. Germline V CDR1 and CDR2: SGHVS, FNYEAQ. CDR3 length: 17 residues. V shed 1 base and J 6 bases; nucleotides not matched to a gene: 8. The CDR3 sequence: CASSLGYPGTGDEKLFF. CDR3 DNA, as far as it was read: TGTGCCAGCAGCTTAGGGTACCCCGGGACAGGGGATGAAAAA.

Note on this clone: Read data end 3 residues before the CDR3 end; the end is taken from the germline J gene. The rearrangement links TRBV19 to TRBJ2-1; 11 bases are a match to TRBD2. Germline lookup yields CDR1 LNHDA and CDR2 SQIVND (reference sequence). The V gene end was trimmed by 6 bases and the J gene end by 9 bases; junction bases not matched to a gene: 10. The CDR3 runs to 15 residues. CDR3 amino acids: CASRTASGGPSEQFF. The DNA read from the CDR3 is TGTGCCAGTAGGACCGCTAGCGGGGGGCCTTCTGAG.

About this clone itself: The sequence runs out 3 residues before the end of the CDR3; the remainder is reconstructed from the germline J gene. V and J are TRBV20-1 and TRBJ1-1, with a tentative D call TRBD1 (6 bases). Per germline, CDR1 DFQATT and CDR2 SNEGSKA (reference sequence). This CDR3 is 15 amino acids long. Trimming took off 1 base at V and 1 base at J, with 13 bases between the two ends. CDR3 DNA (partial): TGCAGTGCTAGAGCTCCAGGACAGAGGAACACTGAA. It encodes CSARAPGQRNTE. The full CDR3 protein is CSARAPGQRNTEAFF.

CDR3 sequence: CASSHGHPSYEQYF. The part of the CDR3 DNA that was read is TGTGCCAGCAGCCACGGACACCCATCCTACGAG. V usage is TRBV7-2 and J usage is TRBJ2-7, with TRBD1 as a possible D gene (5 bases). The CDR3 end lies 3 residues beyond the end of the read and is filled in from the germline J gene. V was trimmed by 5 bases and J by 1 base, leaving 12 bases between them. Germline CDR1 is SGHTA and CDR2 is FQGNSA. CDR3 length: 14 amino acids.

This clone registers medium-sized by frequency. The read terminates 3 residues ahead of where the CDR3 ends, so the germline J gene completes it. The rearrangement links TRBV12-5 to TRBJ1-1; TRBD1 matches 8 bases. Trimming removed 5 bases from V and 2 bases from J; junction bases left unmatched: 7. CDR3 length equals 15 residues. Germline V gene sequence: CDR1 LGHNT, CDR2 FRNRAP. The CDR3: CASGPWDRKNTEAFF. The CDR3 bases that were read are TGTGCTAGTGGTCCTTGGGACAGGAAAAACACTGAA.

In regard to this clone: Read coverage stops 3 residues before the CDR3 terminus; the germline J gene supplies the remainder. The V and J genes are TRBV12-3 or TRBV12-4 and TRBJ1-2; 8 bases are a match to TRBD1. The CDR3 spans 15 residues. The CDR3 DNA, read in part, is TGTGCCAGCAGCCCCTGGCAGGGGGCGGCGGGAGGC. Residues: CASSPWQGAAGG. The CDR3 as a whole reads CASSPWQGAAGGYTF.

In the case of this clone: The observed sequence ends 3 residues before the CDR3 terminus, with the missing tail filled in from the germline J gene. The genes are TRBV5-1 and TRBJ2-3, with 14 bases identical to TRBD2. Germline CDR1 reads SGHRS; CDR2 reads YFSETQ. V was clipped by 4 bases and J by 0 bases; unmatched bases: 10. This CDR3 has 19 amino acids. Incomplete CDR3 DNA: TGCGCCAGCAGCCTAGGACTAGCGGGGGGAACGCTTAGCACAGATACG. Its translation is CASSLGLAGGTLSTDT. In full, the CDR3 is CASSLGLAGGTLSTDTQYF.

CDR3 DNA, as far as it was read: TGTGCCAGCAGTCCCCCGGGACAGGGTGGTGAAAAA. Translating gives CASSPPGQGGEK. The CDR3 as a whole reads CASSPPGQGGEKLFF. This chain uses TRBV28 with TRBJ1-4; 9 bases agree with TRBD1. The read finishes 3 residues shy of the CDR3 end, and the germline J gene is used to complete it. The V gene end was trimmed by 5 bases and the J gene end by 7 bases; junction bases not matched to a gene: 8. Per germline, CDR1 MDHEN and CDR2 SYDVKM. The CDR3 spans 15 residues.

With regard to this clone: The read ends 3 residues early relative to the CDR3; the germline J gene fills the gap. This sequence joins TRBV2 and TRBJ1-2; 7 bases are a match to TRBD1. The CDR3 consists of 17 residues. V dropped 5 bases and J dropped 0; count of bases not matched to a gene: 12. Germline CDR1 is SNHLY and CDR2 is FYNNEI. The CDR3 spells CASSPAGTVRANYGYTF. The part of the CDR3 DNA that was read is TGTGCCAGCAGTCCAGCCGGGACAGTCAGGGCTAACTATGGC.

As for this clone: The junction does not match germline at one end; this may be a read error. The read is 3 residues too short to cover the CDR3 end, so that end is filled in from the germline J gene. V gene TRBV4-2 combines with J gene TRBJ2-1; 10 nucleotides match TRBD2. The germline V gene has CDR1 LGHNA and CDR2 YNFKEQ. This CDR3 comprises 14 residues. The CDR3 bases that were read are TGCGCCAGCAGCCGTAGCGGGGGGAACAATGAG. It translates to CASSRSGGNNE. The full CDR3 protein reads CASSRSGGNNEQFF.

With respect to this clone: With the read ending 3 residues before the CDR3 end, the germline J gene is used to fill in that end. The chain combines TRBV29-1 with TRBJ2-1; 8 bases line up with TRBD2. V was clipped by 6 bases and J by 8 bases; unmatched bases: 12. This CDR3 region has 14 residues. Per the germline V gene, CDR1 is SQVTM and CDR2 is ANQGSEA. Incomplete CDR3 DNA: TGCAGCGTACGAAAGCGGGGGACGGTCGATGAG. Protein: CSVRKRGTVDE. The entire CDR3 sequence reads CSVRKRGTVDEQFF.

CDR3 sequence: CASSFDRAGNEQFF. Partial CDR3 DNA: TGTGCCAGCAGTTTTGACAGGGCCGGCAATGAG. V usage is TRBV27 and J usage is TRBJ2-1, with 7 bases identical to TRBD1. The read halts 3 residues ahead of the CDR3 end, with the missing end drawn from the germline J gene. V lost 3 bases and J lost 6; bases outside the gene matches: 5. Looked up from germline, CDR1 is MNHEY and CDR2 is SMNVEV (reference sequence). The CDR3 is 14 amino acids.

Concerning this clone: Read coverage stops 3 residues before the CDR3 terminus; the germline J gene supplies the remainder. The chain carries TRBV30 and TRBJ2-3; 8 bases are a match to TRBD1. The germline V gene has CDR1 GTSNPN and CDR2 SVGIG (reference sequence). The CDR3 has 15 amino acids. With 2 bases clipped from V and 3 bases from J, the junction kept 7 bases outside the gene matches. The CDR3 loop reads CAWSSIDRGTDTQYF. Incomplete CDR3 DNA: TGTGCCTGGAGTTCAATAGACAGGGGAACAGATACG.

Comment on this clone: The missing CDR3 end, 3 residues past where the read stops, is filled in from the germline J gene. The chain carries TRBV5-1 and TRBJ2-1; possible D gene TRBD2, 5 bases. The germline V gene encodes CDR1 SGHRS and CDR2 YFSETQ. Trimming took 0 bases from V and 2 from J, leaving 12 bases between them. The CDR3 has 16 amino acids. CDR3 DNA (partial): TGCGCCAGCAGCTTGGCGGCGGGCCCGCCCTACAATGAG. Translated, it gives CASSLAAGPPYNE. The complete CDR3 sequence is CASSLAAGPPYNEQFF.

This chain's CDR3 is CASSPEGLGQPQHF. CDR3 DNA (partial): TGTGCCAGCTCACCCGAGGGGTTAGGTCAGCCC. The gene calls are TRBV18 and TRBJ1-5, with D maybe TRBD1 (5 bases). The missing CDR3 end, 3 residues past where the read stops, is filled in from the germline J gene. V was clipped by 3 bases and J by 6 bases, with 12 bases between them. Germline V gene sequence: CDR1 KGHSH, CDR2 LQKENI. There are 14 residues in the CDR3. Drawing the rest from reference TRBV18 and TRBJ1-5, the complete variable domain is NAGVMQNPRHLVRRRGQEARLRCSPMKGHSHVYWYRQLPEEGLKFMVYLQKENIIDESGMPKERFSAEFPKEGPSILRIQQVVRGDSAAYFCASSPEGLGQPQHFGDGTRLSIL.

Points on this clone: The missing CDR3 end, 3 residues past where the read stops, is filled in from the germline J gene. The J gene is TRBJ1-3, the V gene TRBV4-1; D ambiguous. The ends were cut back, 4 bases at V and 1 base at J, with 14 bases in the middle. The CDR3 covers 16 residues. The germline V gene encodes CDR1 MGHRA and CDR2 YSYEKL. The CDR3 spells CASSPTAQESGNTIYF. The sequenced CDR3 bases are TGCGCCAGCAGCCCCACCGCGCAAGAATCTGGAAACACC.

Comments on this clone: With the read ending 3 residues before the CDR3 end, the germline J gene is used to fill in that end. The V call is TRBV7-2, the J call TRBJ1-2; TRBD1 matches at 9 bases. This CDR3 contains 14 residues. The germline CDR1 and CDR2 sequences are SGHTA and FQGNSA. J lost 1 base, V lost 4 bases, and 1 base had no gene match. The part of the CDR3 DNA that was read is TGTGCCAGCAGCTCGGACAGGGGTAACTATGGC. Protein product: CASSSDRGNYG. The whole CDR3 protein is CASSSDRGNYGYTF.

Partial CDR3 DNA: TGCAGTGCACCTAGCGGGGGGGTGGAGACC. Translating gives CSAPSGGVET. The full CDR3 is CSAPSGGVETQYF. The V call is TRBV20-1, the J call TRBJ2-5; TRBD2 aligns across 12 bases. Read coverage stops 3 residues before the CDR3 terminus; the germline J gene supplies the remainder. This CDR3 region has 13 residues. Trimming at V came to 6 bases and at J to 5 bases, leaving 4 bases not matched to a gene. Germline CDR1 and CDR2: DFQATT and SNEGSKA (reference sequence).

CDR3 sequence reads: CASSFTPDSQYF. The part of the CDR3 DNA that was read is TGTGCCAGCTCATTTACACCGGACTCG. V usage is TRBV18 and J usage is TRBJ2-3; D is perhaps TRBD2 (5 bases). The read stops 3 residues short of the end of the CDR3; the missing end is completed from the germline J gene. The germline V gene has CDR1 KGHSH and CDR2 LQKENI. The CDR3 length is 12 residues.